One sample yielded the 21 T cell receptor beta chains listed below, sequenced in a study of T cells after yellow fever vaccination. Each CDR3 protein gets one entry after TCRdb re-called the 5' RACE reads with MiXCR. The table records about 350,000 distinct CDR3 sequences, approximately 4% of them present only once. This specimen consisted of PBMCs, obtained 5 days after the yellow fever booster vaccination. These receptors all stem from a man between 18 and 35 years old who received the YFV17D yellow fever vaccine.

This clonotype was found many times. In nucleotides, the CDR3 is TGCAGTGCTAGAGCAGGCACAGATACGCAGTATTTT. This gives the protein CSARAGTDTQYF. The chain joins TRBV20-1 to TRBJ2-3; no clear D. Germline V gene data show CDR1 as DFQATT and CDR2 as SNEGSKA (reference sequence). The CDR3 has 12 residues. Trimming pared 1 base from V and 1 base from J, leaving 3 bases between.

This chain joins TRBV7-9 and TRBJ2-1; D not resolved. CDR1 is SEHNR and CDR2 is FQNEAQ in the germline V gene (reference sequence). Trimming took 6 bases from V and 5 from J, leaving 8 bases between them. The length of the CDR3 is 12 residues. The chain's CDR3 is CASSREDNEQFF. The CDR3 DNA sequence: TGTGCCAGCAGTCGAGAGGACAATGAGCAGTTCTTC.

This clonotype was detected a few times. A read error may produce the germline difference seen at one junction end. The J gene is TRBJ2-5, the V gene TRBV6-2 or TRBV6-3; D assignment may be TRBD1 or TRBD2 (5 bases each). CDR1 MNHEY and CDR2 SVGEGT come from the germline V gene. This CDR3 is 16 amino acids long. In DNA, the CDR3 is TGTGCCAGCAGTCACTCGGGGCGAGCGGCCAAAGAGACCCAGTACTTC. It yields the protein CASSHSGRAAKETQYF.

This clonotype has ten or more counts. This rearrangement joins TRBV12-3 or TRBV12-4 to TRBJ2-3; TRBD1 might be the D (5 bases). The CDR3 runs to 17 residues. Trimming removed 1 base at V and 2 bases at J, with 16 bases between. CDR3: CASSLDGRVGATDTQYF. CDR3 nucleotides: TGTGCCAGCAGTTTAGACGGCCGGGTAGGGGCCACAGATACGCAGTATTTT.

This clonotype was seen repeatedly, ten times or more. The V gene is TRBV28, the J gene TRBJ1-1; D may be TRBD1 (5 bases). Germline V gives CDR1 MDHEN, CDR2 SYDVKM. The CDR3 consists of 14 residues. The V end was cut by 5 bases, the J end by 0 bases, with 10 bases between. The DNA of the CDR3 is TGTGCCAGCAGTCCGGGACTCATGAACACTGAAGCTTTCTTT. This encodes CASSPGLMNTEAFF.

The table lists this clonotype with many counts. This sequence joins TRBV5-1 and TRBJ2-7; D is ambiguous. CDR1 and CDR2 (germline): SGHRS, YFSETQ. V was pared by 3 bases and J by 3 bases, with 10 bases between. This CDR3 is 13 amino acids long. CDR3 sequence reads: CASSSIQSYEQYF. CDR3 nucleotide sequence: TGCGCCAGCAGCTCTATACAGAGCTACGAGCAGTACTTC.

This clonotype came up many times. The chain combines TRBV5-1 with TRBJ1-2, with 9 bases matching TRBD1. Unmatched junction bases numbered 11, after V lost 0 bases and J lost 8 bases. This CDR3 contains 16 residues. The germline gives CDR1 SGHRS, CDR2 YFSETQ. CDR3 in DNA: TGCGCCAGCAGCTTGGGCGGAACAGGGGGCTCCGCCGGCTACACCTTC. It translates to CASSLGGTGGSAGYTF.

This clonotype was picked up a small number of times. This rearrangement joins TRBV20-1 to TRBJ2-6; D is uncertain. The CDR3 contains 14 residues. V gave up 2 bases and J gave up 2 bases, with 7 bases separating them. The V gene's germline CDR1 is DFQATT and CDR2 SNEGSKA (reference sequence). The CDR3 loop reads CSARPPTGANVLTF. CDR3 DNA: TGCAGTGCTAGACCGCCTACTGGGGCCAACGTCCTGACTTTC.

This clonotype was detected many times. The chain recombines TRBV7-9 with TRBJ2-7; 11 bases fit TRBD1. There are 15 residues in the CDR3. V shed 2 bases, J shed 2 bases, and the junction held 2 bases outside the gene matches. Germline values: CDR1 SEHNR, CDR2 FQNEAQ (reference sequence). The CDR3 DNA is TGTGCCAGCAGCTTATGGACAGGGGGCCCCTACGAGCAGTACGTC. The encoded protein is CASSLWTGGPYEQYV.

This chain joins TRBV30 and TRBJ1-5; a weak D match, TRBD1 (5 bases). This CDR3 has 13 amino acids. The V end lost 5 bases, the J end lost 2 bases, and 10 bases lay between the germline ends. Germline loops: CDR1 GTSNPN, CDR2 SVGIG (reference sequence). CDR3 coding DNA: TGTGCCTGGGCCTTAGGGGGCAATCAGCCCCAGCATTTT. This codes for CAWALGGNQPQHF. Drawing the rest from reference TRBV30 and TRBJ1-5, the complete variable domain is SQTIHQWPATLVQPVGSPLSLECTVEGTSNPNLYWYRQAAGRGLQLLFYSVGIGQISSEVPQNLSASRPQDRQFILSSKKLLLSDSGFYLCAWALGGNQPQHFGDGTRLSIL.

This clonotype occurred a few times. The chain is built from TRBV7-2 and TRBJ1-2; D gene ambiguous. This CDR3 is built from 13 residues. The germline gives CDR1 SGHTA, CDR2 FQGNSA. V was trimmed by 3 bases and J by 1 base, leaving 6 bases between them. CDR3 region: CASSFYINYGYTF. The DNA for the CDR3 is TGTGCCAGCAGCTTTTACATTAACTATGGCTACACCTTC.

The gene calls are TRBV9 and TRBJ2-2; a possible D gene is TRBD2 (6 bases). The germline CDR1 and CDR2 sequences are SGDLS and YYNGEE. This CDR3 region has 15 residues. Trimming took 4 bases from V and 7 from J, leaving 17 bases between them. The CDR3: CASSPAGSRIGELFF. The CDR3 coding sequence is TGTGCCAGCAGCCCCGCCGGGAGTCGCATCGGGGAGCTGTTTTTT.

In this sample, this clonotype turned up a few times. The CDR3 here is CASSLQGEGTEAFF. Here the CDR3 DNA reads TGTGCCAGCAGCTTACAGGGCGAGGGCACTGAAGCTTTCTTT. The J gene is TRBJ1-1, the V gene TRBV7-9, with a weak D call TRBD1 (5 bases). In germline, CDR1 is SEHNR, CDR2 FQNEAQ (reference sequence). V shed 2 bases and J shed 4 bases, with 11 bases lying between them. The CDR3 loop spans 14 amino acids.

This clonotype appeared a few times. The J gene is TRBJ1-5, the V gene TRBV20-1; TRBD1 matches at 7 bases. The V gene's germline CDR1 is DFQATT and CDR2 SNEGSKA (reference sequence). V lost 2 bases to trimming and J lost 3 bases; unmatched junction nucleotides: 4. This CDR3 spans 14 amino acids. Written as DNA, the CDR3 is TGCAGTGCTAGACCGACAGGGACCAATCAGCCCCAGCATTTT. Protein sequence: CSARPTGTNQPQHF.

This clonotype has a count of ten or more. This sequence joins TRBV7-2 and TRBJ2-5; possibly TRBD1 for D (6 bases). The CDR3 covers 16 residues. V was cut by 1 base and J by 2 bases, with 14 bases left in between. Germline lookup yields CDR1 SGHTA and CDR2 FQGNSA. CDR3 nucleotides: TGTGCCAGCAGCTTAGGGGTGGGGGCAGGGCAAGAGACCCAGTACTTC. The encoded protein is CASSLGVGAGQETQYF. Full variable domain (rest looked up from reference TRBV7-2 and TRBJ2-5): GAGVSQSPSNKVTEKGKDVELRCDPISGHTALYWYRQSLGQGLEFLIYFQGNSAPDKSGLPSDRFSAERTGGSVSTLTIQRTQQEDSAVYLCASSLGVGAGQETQYFGPGTRLLVL.

This clonotype showed up just a few times. The rearrangement uses TRBV7-2 and TRBJ2-1; TRBD1 might be the D (6 bases). The CDR3 has 14 residues. Germline CDR1 is SGHTA and CDR2 is FQGNSA. V dropped 5 bases and J dropped 1 base, with 9 bases sitting between them. The CDR3 DNA follows: TGTGCCAGCAGCACACAGGGTTCCTACAATGAGCAGTTCTTC. It codes for CASSTQGSYNEQFF.

This sequence joins TRBV7-2 and TRBJ2-1; 8 bases agree with TRBD1. The CDR3 totals 16 residues. Looked up from germline, CDR1 is SGHTA and CDR2 is FQGNSA. After removal of 5 bases from V and 3 bases from J, the junction contained 9 bases not matched to a gene. CDR3 nucleotide sequence: TGTGCCAGCAGCCCCTTTTCGGGACAGGACTACAATGAGCAGTTCTTC. Translated, it gives CASSPFSGQDYNEQFF.

This clonotype was observed many times. CDR3 protein: CSVGGQDYGYTF. In DNA form, the CDR3 reads TGCAGCGTTGGGGGACAGGACTATGGCTACACCTTC. J is TRBJ1-2 and V is TRBV29-1; 8 bases line up with TRBD1. The CDR3 has 12 amino acids. Per the germline V gene, CDR1 is SQVTM and CDR2 is ANQGSEA. V lost 4 bases to trimming and J lost 3 bases; unmatched junction nucleotides: 1.

This CDR3 reads CAIPTPPYEQYV. CDR3 coding DNA: TGTGCCATCCCGACACCTCCCTACGAGCAGTACGTC. This chain uses TRBV10-3 with TRBJ2-7; D gene uncertain. The V and J ends lost 8 bases and 2 bases respectively, with 10 bases between them. This CDR3 is 12 amino acids long. Germline CDR1 reads ENHRY; CDR2 reads SYGVKD.

This clonotype has at least ten counts. As DNA, the CDR3 is TGCGCCAGCAGGGTATCGGGACTTCTCTCTGGGGCCAACGTCCTGACTTTC. Its protein product is CASRVSGLLSGANVLTF. The chain couples TRBV5-1 to TRBJ2-6, with D maybe TRBD2 (6 bases). This CDR3 is 17 amino acids long. Germline CDR1 reads SGHRS; CDR2 reads YFSETQ. The germline V and J ends were trimmed by 5 bases and 0 bases, with 15 bases remaining between them.

This clonotype has only a few counts. This rearrangement joins TRBV5-4 to TRBJ2-7, with a possible D match to TRBD1 (5 bases). V dropped 2 bases and J dropped 5 bases, with 8 bases sitting between them. Germline CDR1 and CDR2: SGHNT and YYREEE (reference sequence). CDR3 length equals 12 residues. Here the CDR3 reads CASSFPGNEQYF. The CDR3 coding sequence is TGTGCCAGCAGCTTTCCAGGGAACGAGCAGTACTTC.